This T cell receptor (beta chain) stems from a study of human T cells and chemical hapten exposure. Indicated time point: patch test 1, 2 weeks after DPC sensitization. Noted treatment: therapeutic diphenylcyclopropenone sensitization with weekly scalp DPC. This CDR3 has 15 amino acids. The germline V gene has CDR1 SGHAT and CDR2 FQNNGV. J gave up 4 bases and V 0 bases, and 3 bases lay outside the gene matches. MiXCR was run by TCRdb on the RACE reads, yielding one entry per CDR3 protein. This table holds around 71,000 distinct CDR3 sequences, roughly 9.2% found once. This clonotype was detected ten times or more.

This clonotype was obtained from a middle-aged woman with alopecia areata. Some clones in this sample may be carry-over from other donors' samples. The sample here was whole blood, taken in connection with sensitization to the hapten diphenylcyclopropenone (DPC). The chain carries TRBV11-2 and TRBJ2-3; 8 bases fit TRBD2. CDR3 nucleotides: TGTGCCAGCAGCTTAGAGGCGACTAGCGCAGATACGCAGTATTTT. Translating gives CASSLEATSADTQYF. Variable domain in full (rest from reference TRBV11-2 and TRBJ2-3): EAGVAQSPRYKIIEKRQSVAFWCNPISGHATLYWYQQILGQGPKLLIQFQNNGVVDDSQLPKDRFSAERLKGVDSTLKIQPAKLEDSAVYLCASSLEATSADTQYFGPGTRLTVL.